Below, 25 T cell receptor beta chains from the same sample are listed, as sequenced in a study of T cell repertoires in cytomegalovirus infection. TCRdb fed the reads into MiXCR, producing one record per CDR3 protein. This sample has approximately 250,000 distinct CDR3 sequences, with roughly 23% found just once. Sample: CD8+ T cells from PBMCs. The receptors were gathered from a human donor in good health (CMV status not recorded). Some clones in this sample may be carry-over from other donors' samples.

This clonotype was observed a few times. V usage is TRBV3-1 and J usage is TRBJ1-1; 7 bases fit TRBD1. The CDR3 is made up of 19 amino acids. The V gene end was trimmed by 2 bases and the J gene end by 3 bases; junction bases not matched to a gene: 18. Germline CDR1 and CDR2: LGHDT and YNNKEL (reference sequence). Written as DNA, the CDR3 is TGTGCCAGCAGCCAACCCCTTCAACAGGGGTCGGGATTGGACACTGAAGCTTTCTTT. Its translation: CASSQPLQQGSGLDTEAFF.

The sample holds many counts of this clonotype. The rearrangement joins TRBV7-2 to TRBJ2-3; no definite D call. CDR3 length: 16 amino acids. Trimming removed 6 bases at V and 4 bases at J, with 20 bases between. Germline V lookup: CDR1 SGHTA, CDR2 FQGNSA. The CDR3 reads CASSYSGLDIPDTQYF. CDR3 bases: TGTGCCAGCAGTTATTCGGGCCTCGACATCCCAGATACGCAGTATTTT.

This clonotype appeared a few times. The chain carries TRBV7-9 and TRBJ1-5; a weak D match, TRBD1 (6 bases). There are 16 residues in the CDR3. Trimming pared 4 bases from V and 5 bases from J, leaving 18 bases between. Germline V gene sequence: CDR1 SEHNR, CDR2 FQNEAQ (reference sequence). The CDR3 coding sequence is TGTGCCAGCAGCTATGGGGGCGGGGGCGGCGATCAGCCCCAGCATTTT. Protein product: CASSYGGGGGDQPQHF. The full variable domain, in which reference TRBV7-9 and TRBJ1-5 provide the parts outside the CDR3, is DTGVSQNPRHKITKRGQNVTFRCDPISEHNRLYWYRQTLGQGPEFLTYFQNEAQLEKSRLLSDRFSAERPKGSFSTLEIQRTEQGDSAMYLCASSYGGGGGDQPQHFGDGTRLSIL.

This clonotype was counted ten times or more. The chain combines TRBV7-2 with TRBJ2-1; 7 nucleotides agree with TRBD2. J gave up 4 bases and V 6 bases, and 6 bases lay outside the gene matches. CDR3 length equals 14 residues. Germline V gene lookup returns CDR1 SGHTA and CDR2 FQGNSA. The chain's CDR3 is CASSYSSGYNEQFF. The CDR3 nucleotides read TGTGCCAGCAGTTATTCTAGCGGTTACAATGAGCAGTTCTTC. Together with reference TRBV7-2 and TRBJ2-1, the CDR3 gives the full variable domain: GAGVSQSPSNKVTEKGKDVELRCDPISGHTALYWYRQSLGQGLEFLIYFQGNSAPDKSGLPSDRFSAERTGGSVSTLTIQRTQQEDSAVYLCASSYSSGYNEQFFGPGTRLTVL.

The V and J genes are TRBV29-1 and TRBJ1-2; D unresolved. This CDR3 is 12 amino acids long. The germline V gene has CDR1 SQVTM and CDR2 ANQGSEA. The V gene lost 0 bases and the J gene lost 2 bases, with 4 bases spanning the gap. CDR3 nucleotide sequence: TGCAGCGTTGAAGATCCGAACTATGGCTACACCTTC. It translates to CSVEDPNYGYTF.

The chain's CDR3 is CATSEGQVPYEQYF. CDR3 DNA: TGTGCCACCAGTGAAGGACAGGTTCCCTACGAGCAGTACTTC. The V gene is TRBV24-1, the J gene TRBJ2-7, with 7 bases fitting TRBD1. V was pared by 4 bases and J by 2 bases, with 4 bases of the junction left unmatched. The germline V gene encodes CDR1 KGHDR and CDR2 SFDVKD. The CDR3 spans 14 residues.

This chain connects TRBV19 to TRBJ2-1; tentatively, D is TRBD1 or TRBD2 (5 bases each). Looked up from germline, CDR1 is LNHDA and CDR2 is SQIVND (reference sequence). This CDR3 is 13 amino acids long. Between the trimmed V and J ends, which lost 8 bases and 7 bases, there was a span of 15 bases. The CDR3 region is CASENPEGNEQFF. The CDR3 region has the DNA TGTGCCAGTGAAAATCCCGAGGGGAATGAGCAGTTCTTC.

V is TRBV12-3 or TRBV12-4 and J is TRBJ2-3; D is perhaps TRBD2 (7 bases). This CDR3 has 14 amino acids. With 3 bases removed from V and 4 bases from J, the gap between germline ends came to 11 bases. Here the CDR3 DNA reads TGTGCCAGCAGTTTCGGGGGGCTCCCAGATACGCAGTATTTT. The encoded protein is CASSFGGLPDTQYF.

This clonotype was picked up a small number of times. CDR3 amino acids: CASSQGGLAGEPDTQYF. The CDR3 DNA reads TGTGCCAGCAGCCAAGGGGGACTAGCGGGTGAGCCTGATACGCAGTATTTT. The chain employs TRBV4-2 and TRBJ2-3; 12 nucleotides agree with TRBD2. Per germline, CDR1 LGHNA and CDR2 YNFKEQ. The CDR3 loop spans 17 amino acids. V trimming: 1 base; J trimming: 6 bases; junction bases outside the gene matches: 8.

The V and J genes are TRBV7-9 and TRBJ1-1, with 7 bases lining up with TRBD1. The V gene end was trimmed by 4 bases and the J gene end by 8 bases; junction bases not matched to a gene: 4. CDR1 SEHNR and CDR2 FQNEAQ come from the germline V gene (reference sequence). The CDR3 runs 12 residues. This CDR3 reads CASSSPGQEAFF. CDR3 nucleotide sequence: TGTGCCAGCAGCTCTCCGGGACAGGAAGCTTTCTTT.

This clonotype has ten or more counts. The chain is built from TRBV7-2 and TRBJ1-1; no firm D call. Germline CDR1 and CDR2: SGHTA and FQGNSA. The CDR3 is made up of 11 amino acids. The CDR3 nucleotides read TGTGCTCTCTTCGGGAACACTGAAGCTTTCTTT. It translates to CALFGNTEAFF.

This clonotype has ten or more counts. The chain couples TRBV7-8 to TRBJ2-1; D might be TRBD2 (5 bases). The ends were cut back, 6 bases at V and 6 bases at J, with 12 bases in the middle. The CDR3 spans 13 residues. The germline V gene has CDR1 SGHVS and CDR2 FQNEAQ. The CDR3 nucleotides are TGTGCCAGCAGGAGGGAATTGGGCAATGAGCAGTTCTTC. It translates to CASRRELGNEQFF. The variable domain in full, completed from reference TRBV7-8 and TRBJ2-1, reads GAGVSQSPRYKVAKRGQDVALRCDPISGHVSLFWYQQALGQGPEFLTYFQNEAQLDKSGLPSDRFFAERPEGSVSTLKIQRTQQEDSAVYLCASRRELGNEQFFGPGTRLTVL.

The V and J genes are TRBV27 and TRBJ2-1; the match to TRBD2 covers 9 bases. Germline assignment: CDR1 MNHEY and CDR2 SMNVEV (reference sequence). Trimming at V came to 4 bases and at J to 3 bases, leaving 13 bases not matched to a gene. This CDR3 contains 18 residues. The CDR3 here is CASSYVKTGGGGYNEQFF. CDR3 DNA: TGTGCCAGCAGTTATGTCAAAACGGGCGGGGGGGGCTACAATGAGCAGTTCTTC.

This clonotype was seen many times. The chain couples TRBV7-8 to TRBJ2-3; possibly TRBD1 for D (5 bases). In germline, CDR1 is SGHVS, CDR2 FQNEAQ. V was cut by 1 base and J by 4 bases, with 9 bases left in between. This CDR3 comprises 14 residues. CDR3 DNA sequence: TGTGCCAGCAGCTTAGAGGGGAAGCCAGATACGCAGTATTTT. It yields the protein CASSLEGKPDTQYF.

This clonotype was seen more than once but under ten times. The rearrangement uses TRBV29-1 and TRBJ1-1; D is unresolved. Germline CDR1 SQVTM, CDR2 ANQGSEA. V gave up 2 bases and J gave up 8 bases, with 9 bases separating them. The CDR3 is 11 residues long. Written as DNA, the CDR3 is TGCAGCGTTGAACAGGACCTAGAAGCTTTCTTT. As protein: CSVEQDLEAFF.

Comments on this clonotype: A much larger clone lies a single base off, so this may be a read error. The rearrangement uses TRBV7-7 and TRBJ2-5, with D uncertain. This CDR3 region has 14 residues. Germline V gene sequence: CDR1 SSHAT, CDR2 FNYEAQ (reference sequence). CDR3 in amino acids: CVSSSGVGQETQYF. CDR3 DNA sequence: TGTGTCAGCAGCTCCGGTGTAGGACAAGAGACCCAGTACTTC.

This clonotype was seen a few times. V is TRBV6-6 and J is TRBJ2-6, with a weak D call TRBD2 (5 bases). The V gene lost 10 bases and the J gene lost 0 bases, with 10 bases spanning the gap. Per the germline V gene, CDR1 is MNHNY and CDR2 is SVGAGI (reference sequence). CDR3 length: 14 amino acids. The CDR3 region is CATDYSSGANVLTF. The CDR3 DNA is TGTGCCACCGACTATAGCTCTGGGGCCAACGTCCTGACTTTC.

V is TRBV7-8 and J is TRBJ2-7; D may match TRBD1 or TRBD2 (5 bases each). The CDR3 runs 14 residues. Trimming shortened V by 5 bases and J by 3 bases, and 14 bases separated the two germline ends. Germline V gene lookup returns CDR1 SGHVS and CDR2 FQNEAQ. DNA of the CDR3: TGTGCCAGCAGCCACCGGGACGATCACTACGAGCAGTACTTC. As protein: CASSHRDDHYEQYF. Drawing the rest from reference TRBV7-8 and TRBJ2-7, the complete variable domain is GAGVSQSPRYKVAKRGQDVALRCDPISGHVSLFWYQQALGQGPEFLTYFQNEAQLDKSGLPSDRFFAERPEGSVSTLKIQRTQQEDSAVYLCASSHRDDHYEQYFGPGTRLTVT.

This clonotype came up a few times. The chain links TRBV24-1 to TRBJ2-1; weak D call: TRBD2 (6 bases). The CDR3 totals 13 residues. Trimming removed 12 bases from V and 4 bases from J, with 15 bases in between. Germline CDR1 KGHDR, CDR2 SFDVKD. CDR3: CAASGEAYNEQFF. The CDR3 coding sequence is TGTGCCGCTTCCGGGGAGGCGTACAATGAGCAGTTCTTC.

This chain connects TRBV15 to TRBJ2-1; possibly TRBD1 for D (6 bases). Germline loops: CDR1 LNHNV, CDR2 YYDKDF (reference sequence). This CDR3 is built from 17 residues. V was pared by 0 bases and J by 4 bases, with 16 bases between. CDR3 region: CATSRDLGVRGYNEQFF. DNA for the CDR3: TGTGCCACCAGCAGAGATCTTGGGGTCAGGGGTTACAATGAGCAGTTCTTC.

This clonotype appeared a few times. The chain joins TRBV7-8 to TRBJ1-3; D is perhaps TRBD1 (5 bases). Germline CDR1 reads SGHVS; CDR2 reads FQNEAQ. The ends were cut back, 5 bases at V and 4 bases at J, with 12 bases in the middle. This CDR3 has 14 residues. This CDR3 is CASSPWGIGNTIYF. The CDR3 DNA sequence: TGTGCCAGCAGCCCTTGGGGGATAGGAAACACCATATATTTT. Full variable domain (missing parts from reference TRBV7-8 and TRBJ1-3): GAGVSQSPRYKVAKRGQDVALRCDPISGHVSLFWYQQALGQGPEFLTYFQNEAQLDKSGLPSDRFFAERPEGSVSTLKIQRTQQEDSAVYLCASSPWGIGNTIYFGEGSWLTVV.

V usage is TRBV7-3 and J usage is TRBJ2-2; maybe TRBD2 (6 bases). Looked up from germline, CDR1 is SGHTA and CDR2 is FQGTGA. This CDR3 has 16 residues. V was shortened by 4 bases and J by 7 bases, with 19 bases between the two germline ends. The CDR3 spells CASSSSGVRRFGELFF. CDR3 bases: TGTGCCAGCAGCTCTTCGGGAGTCCGGAGATTCGGGGAGCTGTTTTTT.

This clonotype has at least ten counts. The V call is TRBV24-1, the J call TRBJ2-2; 7 nucleotides match TRBD1. The ends lost 4 bases at V and 7 bases at J; junction bases unmatched: 5. This CDR3 has 14 amino acids. In germline, CDR1 is KGHDR, CDR2 SFDVKD. The CDR3 bases are TGTGCCACCAGTGAAAACAGGGGCATCGGGGAGCTGTTTTTT. Translated, it gives CATSENRGIGELFF.

Many counts were recorded for this clonotype. The rearrangement joins TRBV7-8 to TRBJ2-3, with 10 bases lining up with TRBD1. V shed 5 bases, J shed 5 bases, and the junction held 7 bases outside the gene matches. The CDR3 runs 15 residues. Germline-derived CDR1 and CDR2 are SGHVS and FQNEAQ. The CDR3 spells CASSATGGRGDTQYF. For the CDR3, the DNA is TGTGCCAGCAGCGCGACAGGGGGCCGAGGAGATACGCAGTATTTT.

This clonotype was observed a handful of times. The V gene is TRBV7-9, the J gene TRBJ2-5, with a tentative D call TRBD1 (7 bases). Trimming took off 7 bases at V and 2 bases at J, with 23 bases between the two ends. This CDR3 has 17 residues. The V gene's germline CDR1 is SEHNR and CDR2 FQNEAQ (reference sequence). CDR3: CASNDQGGAFRQETQYF. DNA for the CDR3: TGTGCCAGCAACGACCAGGGGGGCGCCTTCCGACAAGAGACCCAGTACTTC.